The 16 T cell receptor beta chains below were found in one sample sequenced in a study of post-analysis software for immune sequencing data. No antigens are known for them. Findings and limits, study-wide: Controls had lower frequencies than patients of about 5 TRBV segments, which included TRBV5-6, TRBV5-1 and TRBV20-1.

Prepared TCR beta cDNA libraries contained unique molecular identifiers. TCRdb processed the PCR reads anew with MiXCR; each CDR3 protein has one entry. The sample records about half a million distinct CDR3 sequences, roughly 45% being singletons. Sequenced material: blood. The receptor set was obtained from a girl under 18 with multiple sclerosis.

The rearrangement links TRBV12-3 or TRBV12-4 to TRBJ2-1, with TRBD2 matching 8 bases. This CDR3 is built from 17 residues. V was pared by 4 bases and J by 0 bases, with 8 bases of the junction left unmatched. CDR3 nucleotide sequence: TGTGCCAGCAGTTCCCATAGCGGGGTGAGCTCCTACAATGAGCAGTTCTTC. Its protein product is CASSSHSGVSSYNEQFF.

V usage is TRBV7-9 and J usage is TRBJ2-5; D might be TRBD1 or TRBD2, each matching 5 bases. The J call could be wrong; TRBJ2-7 is a better fit for the DNA end. The germline CDR1 and CDR2 sequences are SEHNR and FQNEAQ (reference sequence). The CDR3 runs to 14 residues. This chain's CDR3 is CASSNRDGPYEQYF. The CDR3 DNA reads TGTGCCAGCAGCAACCGGGACGGGCCCTACGAGCAGTACTTC.

The V call is TRBV5-1, the J call TRBJ2-7; D call uncertain. Between the trimmed V and J ends, which lost 1 base and 0 bases, there was a span of 11 bases. The germline gives CDR1 SGHRS, CDR2 YFSETQ. This CDR3 region has 15 residues. The CDR3 loop reads CASSLSESISYEQYF. The CDR3 DNA sequence: TGCGCCAGCAGCTTGAGCGAGAGCATCTCCTACGAGCAGTACTTC.

J is TRBJ2-1 and V is TRBV5-1, with a possible D match to TRBD2 (6 bases). The CDR3 length is 15 residues. Germline lookup yields CDR1 SGHRS and CDR2 YFSETQ. V lost 5 bases to trimming and J lost 4 bases, with 16 bases between them. CDR3 region: CASSPSGDAYNEQFF. Written as DNA, the CDR3 is TGCGCCAGCAGTCCCTCGGGAGATGCTTACAATGAGCAGTTCTTC.

The chain uses TRBV11-2 and TRBJ1-4; D unresolved. CDR3 length equals 16 residues. The germline gives CDR1 SGHAT, CDR2 FQNNGV. The V end was cut by 5 bases, the J end by 2 bases, with 15 bases between. CDR3 sequence reads: CASSGRWAATNEKLFF. CDR3 sequence (DNA): TGTGCCAGCAGCGGACGGTGGGCAGCCACTAATGAAAAACTGTTTTTT.

The V call is TRBV11-2, the J call TRBJ2-1; 11 positions agree with TRBD1. Germline lookup yields CDR1 SGHAT and CDR2 FQNNGV. The CDR3 is made up of 14 amino acids. V dropped 6 bases and J dropped 8; count of bases not matched to a gene: 6. The CDR3 loop reads CASRPGTGGHEQFF. The CDR3 DNA reads as TGTGCCAGCAGACCCGGGACAGGGGGTCATGAGCAGTTCTTC.

This clonotype has just a few counts. The chain is built from TRBV5-6 and TRBJ2-3, with 9 positions matching TRBD1. The junction had 11 bases not matched to a gene; V was cut back by 5 bases and J by 4 bases. The CDR3 has 16 residues. Germline-derived CDR1 and CDR2 are SGHDT and YYEEEE. As DNA, the CDR3 is TGTGCCAGCAGGGGCGGTTACAGGGGGCGCGCAGATACGCAGTATTTT. This sequence encodes CASRGGYRGRADTQYF.

The CDR3 here is CASSPDGLAAPSTDTQYF. The CDR3 DNA follows: TGTGCCAGCAGCCCCGACGGACTAGCGGCGCCTTCCACAGATACGCAGTATTTT. V is TRBV13 and J is TRBJ2-3; 10 bases map to TRBD2. CDR1 and CDR2 (germline): PRHDT, FYEKMQ (reference sequence). This CDR3 contains 18 residues. Losses at the gene ends were 5 bases for V and 2 bases for J; bases not matched to a gene: 13.

The V gene is TRBV5-1, the J gene TRBJ2-1; a possible D gene is TRBD1 (6 bases). CDR3 length: 14 amino acids. V was pared by 7 bases and J by 3 bases, with 14 bases between. The germline gives CDR1 SGHRS, CDR2 YFSETQ. In DNA, the CDR3 is TGCGCCAGCGGCGACAGGCAATACTACAATGAGCAGTTCTTC. It specifies CASGDRQYYNEQFF.

The rearrangement joins TRBV9 to TRBJ2-3; 7 bases map to TRBD2. Germline trimming cut 0 bases from V and 4 bases from J; bases unmatched to any gene: 5. This CDR3 is built from 15 residues. In germline, CDR1 is SGDLS, CDR2 YYNGEE. CDR3 DNA sequence: TGTGCCAGCAGCGTAGAGGGCGGGAGACCAGATACGCAGTATTTT. This codes for CASSVEGGRPDTQYF.

In its sample, this clonotype was seen a few times. This sequence joins TRBV20-1 and TRBJ1-2; TRBD1 matches 7 bases. V gave up 6 bases and J gave up 10 bases; unmatched junction bases: 5. Germline-derived CDR1 and CDR2 are DFQATT and SNEGSKA (reference sequence). This CDR3 comprises 10 residues. This CDR3 reads CSAGGGDYTF. Here the CDR3 DNA reads TGCAGTGCAGGGGGCGGTGACTACACCTTC.

This clonotype occurred a few times. The chain couples TRBV11-2 to TRBJ2-1; maybe TRBD2 (5 bases). The V end lost 2 bases, the J end lost 3 bases, and 8 bases lay between the germline ends. This CDR3 comprises 14 residues. Germline V lookup: CDR1 SGHAT, CDR2 FQNNGV. CDR3 coding DNA: TGTGCCAGCAGCTTATTCACTAGCTACAATGAGCAGTTCTTC. Protein sequence: CASSLFTSYNEQFF.

This chain links TRBV18 with TRBJ1-4, with no clear D. The length of the CDR3 is 14 residues. Germline-derived CDR1 and CDR2 are KGHSH and LQKENI. The germline V and J ends were trimmed by 2 bases and 2 bases, with 6 bases remaining between them. The CDR3 bases are TGTGCCAGCTCACCAGTGAGGACTAATGAAAAACTGTTTTTT. Translated, it gives CASSPVRTNEKLFF.

This sequence joins TRBV2 and TRBJ1-5; D remains unclear. V was shortened by 2 bases and J by 5 bases, with 13 bases between the two germline ends. CDR3 length: 15 residues. Per the germline V gene, CDR1 is SNHLY and CDR2 is FYNNEI. This chain's CDR3 is CASSEWLGGDQPQHF. The CDR3 DNA reads as TGTGCCAGCAGTGAATGGCTCGGCGGGGATCAGCCCCAGCATTTT.

CDR3 DNA sequence: TGTGCCAGCGGACAGGGCCTCCCGAGTGGCAATCAGCCCCAGCATTTT. Translating gives CASGQGLPSGNQPQHF. The genes are TRBV6-5 and TRBJ1-5, with 8 bases identical to TRBD1. The germline gives CDR1 MNHEY, CDR2 SVGAGI. The CDR3 totals 16 residues. The J segment lost 2 bases and the V segment lost 8 bases, leaving 11 bases of the junction unmatched.

Only a few counts were recorded for this clonotype. This chain uses TRBV27 with TRBJ2-5; the D gene is possibly TRBD1 (6 bases). Judging by the DNA end, TRBJ2-7 fits better; the J call may be wrong. Germline CDR1 MNHEY, CDR2 SMNVEV (reference sequence). The CDR3 runs 13 residues. The CDR3 coding sequence is TGTGCCAGCAGTCCCATGGGGGCTTACGAGCAGTACTTC. Residues: CASSPMGAYEQYF.